One and the same sample provided the 11 T cell receptor beta chains below, sequenced in a study of tumor-infiltrating lymphocytes in primary liver carcinoma. Germline DNA was also extracted, while the blood RNA originated from unsorted whole blood. TCR beta cDNA came from roughly 550 ng total RNA, primed with a constant-region primer. Three nested multiplex PCR rounds of slightly modified ARM-PCR generated TCR beta libraries. Investigators reported that the first two PCR rounds, at around 11 cycles each, used TRBV1-TRBV30 forward primers with a C-beta reverse primer. TCRdb re-analysed the multiplex PCR reads in MiXCR, keeping a single row per CDR3 protein. The table has 300,000 to 400,000 distinct CDR3 sequences, roughly 61% seen once. The sample comprised peripheral blood. All receptors come from a man aged 35 to 55 with primary liver carcinoma and hepatitis B virus infection.

This chain connects TRBV11-1 to TRBJ1-2, with D tentatively TRBD1 (5 bases). From germline, CDR1 is SGHAT and CDR2 FQDESV (reference sequence). The V and J ends lost 8 bases and 4 bases respectively, with 14 bases between them. This CDR3 has 13 residues. The CDR3: CASGSLGTYGYTF. The CDR3 region has the DNA TGTGCCAGCGGCTCACTGGGGACCTATGGCTACACCTTC.

This clonotype was counted at least ten times. The rearrangement uses TRBV12-3 or TRBV12-4 and TRBJ2-2; TRBD2 agrees at 8 bases. The CDR3 spans 13 residues. V lost 6 bases, J lost 4 bases, and 1 base stayed unmatched. CDR3 amino acids: CASRGLVTGELFF. In nucleotides, the CDR3 is TGTGCCAGCAGGGGACTAGTCACCGGGGAGCTGTTTTTT.

The table lists this clonotype with a few counts. This clone may be a read error of a much larger clone one base away. V and J are TRBV6-2 or TRBV6-3 and TRBJ2-5; D ambiguous. Germline loops: CDR1 MNHEY, CDR2 SVGEGT. The CDR3 is 11 amino acids. As DNA, the CDR3 is TGTGCCAGCAGCAAGCAAGGGACCCAGTACTTC. It specifies CASSKQGTQYF.

This sequence joins TRBV21-1 and TRBJ2-3; TRBD2, the table's D call, was not compared with the DNA. TRBV21-1 is a pseudogene locus. This CDR3 contains 16 residues. The CDR3 sequence: CASSKGGRTRTDTQYF. The CDR3, as DNA: TGTGCCAGTAGCAAGGGCGGGAGAACCCGCACAGATACGCAGTATTTT.

Notes on this clonotype: A much more abundant neighbour one base away suggests this may be a read error. As the CDR3 is not closed by the conserved phenylalanine or tryptophan, this likely results from a read error. This sequence joins TRBV29-1 and TRBJ2-7; 13 nucleotides agree with TRBD2. The CDR3 length is 13 residues. With V trimmed by 7 bases and J by 6 bases, 6 bases remained unmatched. Germline values: CDR1 SQVTM, CDR2 ANQGSEA. CDR3 sequence (DNA): TGCAGCGCCCGGTGGACTAGCGGGAGCGAGCAGTACTGC. Residues: CSARWTSGSEQYC.

The chain is built from TRBV5-4 and TRBJ2-7; 8 bases line up with TRBD2. Trimming removed 3 bases from V and 5 bases from J; junction bases left unmatched: 10. The germline gives CDR1 SGHNT, CDR2 YYREEE (reference sequence). This CDR3 spans 15 amino acids. The CDR3 loop reads CASSSTTSASHEQYF. Here the CDR3 DNA reads TGTGCCAGCAGCTCCACGACTAGCGCGAGCCACGAGCAGTACTTC.

Note on this clonotype: A junction boundary mismatches the germline segment, possibly from a read error. The V gene is TRBV11-1, the J gene TRBJ2-1, with 9 bases matching TRBD2. CDR1 and CDR2 from the germline V gene are SGHAT and FQDESV (reference sequence). The CDR3 spans 15 residues. The CDR3 reads CASSLSGSPYNEQSF. CDR3 in DNA: TGTGCCAGCAGCCTTAGCGGGAGCCCCTACAATGAGCAGTCCTTC.

In this sample, this clonotype turned up many times. The J gene is TRBJ1-3, the V gene TRBV6-6, with D perhaps TRBD1 (5 bases). V dropped 6 bases and J dropped 2 bases, with 11 bases sitting between them. Germline V CDR1 and CDR2: MNHNY, SVGAGI (reference sequence). The CDR3 is 14 amino acids. In DNA, the CDR3 is TGTGCCAGCAGCTCCGGGACGGCTGGAAACACCATATATTTT. Translating it yields CASSSGTAGNTIYF.

Notes on this clonotype: Germline is not matched at one junction end, which may reflect a read error. This chain links TRBV13 with TRBJ2-5; D unresolved. This CDR3 has 15 amino acids. Germline V lookup: CDR1 PRHDT, CDR2 FYEKMQ (reference sequence). This chain's CDR3 is CSSSLMGGLYETQYF. The DNA for the CDR3 is TGTTCCAGCAGCTTAATGGGTGGGCTTTACGAGACCCAGTACTTC.

This clonotype was seen at least ten times. V gene TRBV6-2 or TRBV6-3 combines with J gene TRBJ2-7, with 11 positions matching TRBD1. Per germline, CDR1 MNHEY and CDR2 SVGEGT. The CDR3 runs to 15 residues. J was trimmed by 4 bases and V by 0 bases; bases with no gene match: 2. The CDR3 DNA follows: TGTGCCAGCAGTTACTCGGGACAGGGGGGATACGAGCAGTACTTC. Translation: CASSYSGQGGYEQYF.

To note about this clonotype: A clone one base away is much larger, so this may be a read error. This chain links TRBV10-3 with TRBJ2-3, with a weak D call TRBD1 (6 bases). This CDR3 has 13 residues. CDR1 and CDR2 (germline): ENHRY, SYGVKD. The CDR3 nucleotides are TGTGGCATCAGTGACTACCAGGGGGATACGCAGTATTTT. This encodes CGISDYQGDTQYF.